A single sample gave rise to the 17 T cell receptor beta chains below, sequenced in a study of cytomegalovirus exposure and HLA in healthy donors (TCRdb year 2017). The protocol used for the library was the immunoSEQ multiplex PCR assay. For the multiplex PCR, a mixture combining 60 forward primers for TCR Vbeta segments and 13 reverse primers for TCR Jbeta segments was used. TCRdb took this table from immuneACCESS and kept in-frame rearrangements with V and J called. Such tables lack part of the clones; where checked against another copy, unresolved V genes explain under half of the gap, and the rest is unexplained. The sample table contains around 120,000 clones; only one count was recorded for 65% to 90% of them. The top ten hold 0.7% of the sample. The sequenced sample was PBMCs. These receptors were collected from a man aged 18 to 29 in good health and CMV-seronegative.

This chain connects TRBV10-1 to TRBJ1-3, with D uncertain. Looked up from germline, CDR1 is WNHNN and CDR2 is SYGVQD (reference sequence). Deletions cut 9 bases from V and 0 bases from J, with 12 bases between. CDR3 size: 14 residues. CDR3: CASAQTRSGNTIYF. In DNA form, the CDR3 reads TGCGCCAGTGCACAGACCCGCTCTGGAAACACCATATATTTT.

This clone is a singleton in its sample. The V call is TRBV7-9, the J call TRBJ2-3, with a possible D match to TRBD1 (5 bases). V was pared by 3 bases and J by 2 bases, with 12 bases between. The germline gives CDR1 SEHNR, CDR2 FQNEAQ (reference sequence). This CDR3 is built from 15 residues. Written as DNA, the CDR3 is TGTGCCAGCAGCTTTAATCCAGGGAACACAGATACGCAGTATTTT. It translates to CASSFNPGNTDTQYF.

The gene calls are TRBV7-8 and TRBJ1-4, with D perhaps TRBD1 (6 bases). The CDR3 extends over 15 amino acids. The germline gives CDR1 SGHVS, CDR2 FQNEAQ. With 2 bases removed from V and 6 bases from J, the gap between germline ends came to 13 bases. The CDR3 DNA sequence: TGTGCCAGCAGCTTAAAGGGCAGGGGCGATGAAAAACTGTTTTTT. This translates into CASSLKGRGDEKLFF.

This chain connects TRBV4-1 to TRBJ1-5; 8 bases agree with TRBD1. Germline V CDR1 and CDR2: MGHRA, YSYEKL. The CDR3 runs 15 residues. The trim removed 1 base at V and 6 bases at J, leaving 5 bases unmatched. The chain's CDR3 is CASSQARGPIQPQHF. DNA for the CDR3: TGCGCCAGCAGCCAAGCCAGGGGGCCAATTCAGCCCCAGCATTTT.

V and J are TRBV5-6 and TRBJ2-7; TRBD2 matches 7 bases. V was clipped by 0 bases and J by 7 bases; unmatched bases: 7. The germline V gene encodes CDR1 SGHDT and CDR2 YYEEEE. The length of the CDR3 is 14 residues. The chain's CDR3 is CASSLGTRMGEQYF. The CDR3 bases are TGTGCCAGCAGCTTGGGGACTAGGATGGGGGAGCAGTACTTC.

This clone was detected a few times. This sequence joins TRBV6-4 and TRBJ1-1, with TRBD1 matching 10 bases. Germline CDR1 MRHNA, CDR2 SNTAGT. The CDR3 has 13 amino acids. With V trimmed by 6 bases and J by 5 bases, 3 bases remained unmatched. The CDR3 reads CASSWTGGTEAFF. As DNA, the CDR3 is TGTGCCAGCAGCTGGACAGGGGGAACTGAAGCTTTCTTT.

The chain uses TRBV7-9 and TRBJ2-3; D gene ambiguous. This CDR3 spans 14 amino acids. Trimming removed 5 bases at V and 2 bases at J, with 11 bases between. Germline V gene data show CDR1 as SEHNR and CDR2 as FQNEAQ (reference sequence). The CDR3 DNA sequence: TGTGCCAGCAGCCCCATGGCCAACACAGATACGCAGTATTTT. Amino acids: CASSPMANTDTQYF.

CDR3 sequence: CASSLSLGAGGKGWYF. CDR3 coding DNA: TGTGCCAGCAGTTTATCGCTCGGGGCAGGGGGCAAGGGTTGGTATTTT. The chain carries TRBV27 and TRBJ2-3; 8 nucleotides align to TRBD1. Trimming removed 0 bases from V and 14 bases from J; junction bases left unmatched: 16. CDR3 length: 16 amino acids. CDR1 and CDR2 from the germline V gene are MNHEY and SMNVEV (reference sequence).

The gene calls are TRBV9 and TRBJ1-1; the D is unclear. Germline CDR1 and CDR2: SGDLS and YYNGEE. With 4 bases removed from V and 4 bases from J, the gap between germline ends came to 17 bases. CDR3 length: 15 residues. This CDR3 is CASSPKQHPATEAFF. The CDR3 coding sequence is TGTGCCAGCAGCCCAAAACAGCACCCGGCCACTGAAGCTTTCTTT.

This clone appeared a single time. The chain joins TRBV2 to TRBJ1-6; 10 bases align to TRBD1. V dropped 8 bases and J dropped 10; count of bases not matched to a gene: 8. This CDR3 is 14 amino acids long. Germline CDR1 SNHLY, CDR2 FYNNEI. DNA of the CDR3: TGTGCCAGCCCGGGACAGGGGACAGGCTCACCCCTCCACTTT. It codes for CASPGQGTGSPLHF. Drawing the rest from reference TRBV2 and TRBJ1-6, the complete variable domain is EPEVTQTPSHQVTQMGQEVILRCVPISNHLYFYWYRQILGQKVEFLVSFYNNEISEKSEIFDDQFSVERPDGSNFTLKIRSTKLEDSAMYFCASPGQGTGSPLHFGNGTRLTVT.

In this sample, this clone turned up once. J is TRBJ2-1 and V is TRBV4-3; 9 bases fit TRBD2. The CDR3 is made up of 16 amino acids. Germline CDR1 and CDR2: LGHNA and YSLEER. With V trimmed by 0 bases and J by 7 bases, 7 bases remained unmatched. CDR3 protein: CASSQDFGAGGNEQFF. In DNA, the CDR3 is TGCGCCAGCAGCCAAGATTTCGGGGCGGGGGGGAATGAGCAGTTCTTC.

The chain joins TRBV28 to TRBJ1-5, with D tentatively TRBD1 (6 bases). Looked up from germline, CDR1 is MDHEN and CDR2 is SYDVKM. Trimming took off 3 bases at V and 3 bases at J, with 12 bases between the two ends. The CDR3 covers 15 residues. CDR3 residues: CASSFGQTINQPQHF. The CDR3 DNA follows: TGTGCCAGCAGTTTCGGACAGACGATCAATCAGCCCCAGCATTTT.

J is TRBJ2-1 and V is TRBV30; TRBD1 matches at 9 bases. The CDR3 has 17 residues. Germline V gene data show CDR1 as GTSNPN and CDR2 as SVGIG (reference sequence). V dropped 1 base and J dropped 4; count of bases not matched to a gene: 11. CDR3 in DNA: TGTGCCTGGAGTGGGTTGGTGGGACAGGGATTATACAATGAGCAGTTCTTC. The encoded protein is CAWSGLVGQGLYNEQFF.

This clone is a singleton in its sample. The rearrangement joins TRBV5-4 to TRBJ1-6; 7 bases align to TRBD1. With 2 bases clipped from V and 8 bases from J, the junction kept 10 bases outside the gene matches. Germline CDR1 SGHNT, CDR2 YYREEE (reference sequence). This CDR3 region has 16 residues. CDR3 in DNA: TGTGCCAGCAGCTTAGGGGGCGTAAGCAGTTATTCACCCCTCCACTTT. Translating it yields CASSLGGVSSYSPLHF.

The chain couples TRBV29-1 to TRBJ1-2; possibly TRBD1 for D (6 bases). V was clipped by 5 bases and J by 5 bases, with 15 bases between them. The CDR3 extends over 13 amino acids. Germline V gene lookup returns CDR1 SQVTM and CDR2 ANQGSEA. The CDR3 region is CSVSGGASYGYTF. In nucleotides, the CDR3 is TGCAGCGTTTCGGGGGGCGCATCGTATGGCTACACCTTC.

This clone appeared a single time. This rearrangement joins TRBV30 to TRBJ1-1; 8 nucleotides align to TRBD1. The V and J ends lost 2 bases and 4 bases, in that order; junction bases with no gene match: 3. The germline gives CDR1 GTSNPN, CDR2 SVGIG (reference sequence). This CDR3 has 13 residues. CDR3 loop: CAWSRQGSTEAFF. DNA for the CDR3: TGTGCCTGGAGTCGACAGGGGAGCACTGAAGCTTTCTTT.

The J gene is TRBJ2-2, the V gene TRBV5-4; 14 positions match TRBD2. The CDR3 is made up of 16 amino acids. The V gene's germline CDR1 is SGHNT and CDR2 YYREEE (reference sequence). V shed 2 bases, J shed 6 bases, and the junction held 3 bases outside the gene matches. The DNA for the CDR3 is TGTGCCAGCAGCTTTGGGACTAGCGGGGGATCCGGGGAGCTGTTTTTT. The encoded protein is CASSFGTSGGSGELFF.